These T cell receptor beta chains were read from a single sample in a study of cytotoxic CD8 clonotypes in ibrutinib-treated CLL. Sequencing was performed with immunoSEQ multiplex PCR; in TCRdb, only in-frame clones are kept and a portion is missing. Of approximately 190,000 clones listed, about four fifths are singletons. This specimen consisted of PBMCs, obtained after 12 months of ibrutinib treatment. The receptors come from a human donor with chronic lymphocytic leukemia. Each CDR3 is given without its conserved first and last residue. Some rows mark clone size as missing; the rest say once, few, many or name a class of expanded clone.

j_call: TRBJ1-2; clone_size: .; v_call: TRBV2; cdr3_aa: ATQSEAGAVEGYT
j_call: TRBJ1-4; clone_size: few; v_call: TRBV6-5; cdr3_aa: ASSYGDRENEKLF
j_call: TRBJ2-3; clone_size: .; v_call: TRBV29-1; cdr3_aa: SVELQTNPYYSQGFWRKINTQY
j_call: TRBJ2-1; clone_size: .; v_call: TRBV29-1; cdr3_aa: SVEEWLSSNNEQF
j_call: TRBJ2-2; clone_size: .; v_call: TRBV5-1; cdr3_aa: ASSPPDADGELF
j_call: TRBJ1-1; clone_size: once; v_call: TRBV11-2; cdr3_aa: ASSPRSLTEAF
j_call: TRBJ1-3; clone_size: .; v_call: TRBV7-6; cdr3_aa: ASSLEAAGKSSGNTIY
j_call: TRBJ2-2; clone_size: .; v_call: TRBV5-1; cdr3_aa: ASSKGLAGGADELF
j_call: TRBJ2-7; clone_size: .; v_call: TRBV9; cdr3_aa: ASSVGVSYEQY
j_call: TRBJ1-4; clone_size: .; v_call: TRBV30; cdr3_aa: AWSALPGGSREKLF
j_call: TRBJ2-7; clone_size: few; v_call: TRBV2; cdr3_aa: ARGRQAGGNPEIYEQY
j_call: TRBJ2-3; clone_size: .; v_call: TRBV6-5; cdr3_aa: ASSPGAGTDTQY
j_call: TRBJ1-4; clone_size: once; v_call: TRBV28; cdr3_aa: ASSLDSGQGWGFREKLF
j_call: TRBJ2-2; clone_size: .; v_call: TRBV5-4; cdr3_aa: ASSWGLAGNTGELF
j_call: TRBJ2-7; clone_size: .; v_call: TRBV2; cdr3_aa: ASSAWQGIYEQY
j_call: TRBJ2-6; clone_size: .; v_call: TRBV2; cdr3_aa: ASTGISGANVLT
j_call: TRBJ2-3; clone_size: .; v_call: TRBV19; cdr3_aa: ASSISAASTDTQY
j_call: TRBJ2-1; clone_size: .; v_call: TRBV5-6; cdr3_aa: ASSLIASYNEQF
j_call: TRBJ2-7; clone_size: once; v_call: TRBV5-1; cdr3_aa: ASSLTQTPTYEQY
j_call: TRBJ2-3; clone_size: .; v_call: TRBV11-3; cdr3_aa: ASSLEARATDTQY
j_call: TRBJ1-1; clone_size: .; v_call: TRBV5-6; cdr3_aa: ASSLTLQEAF
j_call: TRBJ2-7; clone_size: few; v_call: TRBV27; cdr3_aa: ASSSPGPRYEQY
j_call: TRBJ2-2; clone_size: .; v_call: TRBV7-8; cdr3_aa: ASTQGGVWNTGELF
j_call: TRBJ2-3; clone_size: .; v_call: TRBV21-1; cdr3_aa: ASSKGLAWGPSTDTQY
j_call: TRBJ2-1; clone_size: .; v_call: TRBV7-9; cdr3_aa: ASSNTGGGYNEQF
j_call: TRBJ2-4; clone_size: .; v_call: TRBV9; cdr3_aa: ASSVRTSGNIQY
j_call: TRBJ2-1; clone_size: once; v_call: TRBV9; cdr3_aa: ASSVLASGALEQF
j_call: TRBJ1-3; clone_size: .; v_call: TRBV6-1; cdr3_aa: ASRSSSGNTIY
j_call: TRBJ2-7; clone_size: .; v_call: TRBV5-6; cdr3_aa: ASSFIAREQY
j_call: TRBJ2-1; clone_size: .; v_call: TRBV9; cdr3_aa: ASSVDRNSEQF
j_call: TRBJ2-7; clone_size: .; v_call: TRBV27; cdr3_aa: ASSLYPGPIDYEQY
j_call: TRBJ2-1; clone_size: .; v_call: TRBV10-1; cdr3_aa: ASSMMPGTSVYNEQF
j_call: TRBJ1-2; clone_size: .; v_call: TRBV4-1; cdr3_aa: ASSQEWNGYGYT
j_call: TRBJ1-2; clone_size: .; v_call: TRBV28; cdr3_aa: ASRPTGFDYGYT
j_call: TRBJ2-7; clone_size: once; v_call: TRBV5-1; cdr3_aa: ASSRQGDSYEQY
j_call: TRBJ2-7; clone_size: .; v_call: TRBV27; cdr3_aa: ASSFSEDEQY
j_call: TRBJ1-5; clone_size: .; v_call: TRBV5-8; cdr3_aa: ASSPVTNQPQH
j_call: TRBJ2-3; clone_size: few; v_call: TRBV6-1; cdr3_aa: ASSETTSGGVAQY
j_call: TRBJ2-5; clone_size: .; v_call: TRBV28; cdr3_aa: ASSVIAGAEGETQY
j_call: TRBJ2-2; clone_size: .; v_call: TRBV27; cdr3_aa: ASSRVGTLNTGELF
j_call: TRBJ2-2; clone_size: .; v_call: TRBV6-1; cdr3_aa: ASSEWGPFTGELF
j_call: TRBJ1-1; clone_size: .; v_call: TRBV5-1; cdr3_aa: ASSLRGAANTEAF
j_call: TRBJ1-1; clone_size: .; v_call: TRBV18; cdr3_aa: ASSPGQLNTEAF
j_call: TRBJ2-2; clone_size: .; v_call: TRBV29-1; cdr3_aa: SVERQGNTGELF
j_call: TRBJ2-5; clone_size: .; v_call: TRBV6-1; cdr3_aa: ASRLALGIQETQY
j_call: TRBJ2-2; clone_size: .; v_call: TRBV6-6; cdr3_aa: ASSYSFTGELF
j_call: TRBJ2-2; clone_size: .; v_call: TRBV7-7; cdr3_aa: ASSSTGPNTGELF
j_call: TRBJ2-3; clone_size: .; v_call: TRBV7-7; cdr3_aa: ASSPGARADTQY
j_call: TRBJ2-5; clone_size: .; v_call: TRBV5-1; cdr3_aa: ASSWGTSGSRQETQY
j_call: TRBJ1-1; clone_size: .; v_call: TRBV6-5; cdr3_aa: ASRPGADTEAF
j_call: TRBJ2-1; clone_size: .; v_call: TRBV29-1; cdr3_aa: SVEDIGLGLVWEQF
j_call: TRBJ2-7; clone_size: .; v_call: TRBV27; cdr3_aa: ASGRMGWEQY
j_call: TRBJ2-1; clone_size: .; v_call: TRBV5-1; cdr3_aa: ASSLLNSNNEQF
j_call: TRBJ2-5; clone_size: .; v_call: TRBV4-1; cdr3_aa: ASRSGTGTSGPRETQY
j_call: TRBJ2-7; clone_size: .; v_call: TRBV5-4; cdr3_aa: ASSTRDGTYEQY
j_call: TRBJ2-7; clone_size: once; v_call: TRBV18; cdr3_aa: ASSPGLAETYEQY
j_call: TRBJ2-1; clone_size: .; v_call: TRBV5-1; cdr3_aa: ASSPGADNEQF
j_call: TRBJ1-2; clone_size: .; v_call: TRBV2; cdr3_aa: ASGEGGYT
j_call: TRBJ2-5; clone_size: .; v_call: TRBV30; cdr3_aa: AWHSGQETQY
j_call: TRBJ2-1; clone_size: .; v_call: TRBV7-2; cdr3_aa: ASSKGLLQEQF